This record concerns one T cell receptor (beta chain) sequence. Its antigen is still unknown. The data derive from a study of PD-1 blockade in mismatch repair-deficient tumors. The wider study: Enrolled about 2013-2016, patients had progressing, pretreated mismatch repair-deficient cancers of more than ten types.

TCRdb keeps only in-frame clones here, not all; method: immunoSEQ multiplex PCR. The sample yields tens of thousands of clones, around 73% seen once. Study-wide results and limits: Tumor-resident clones, often absent from pretreatment blood, expanded after pembrolizumab and then contracted.

The CDR3 totals 18 residues. CDR1 and CDR2 from the germline V gene are GTSNPN and SVGIG (reference sequence). V shed 1 base and J 0 bases; nucleotides not matched to a gene: 13. PCR or immunohistochemistry showed mismatch repair deficiency in every enrolled patient. The input for sequencing was peripheral blood, taken 2 weeks after starting pembrolizumab. The rearrangement links TRBV30 to TRBJ2-3; TRBD2 matches at 7 bases. This clonotype originated in an adult with mismatch repair-deficient cancer. The CDR3, as DNA: TGTGCCTGGAGTGCCTCACCCGGGACTACCTCTAGCACAGATACGCAGTATTTT. This encodes CAWSASPGTTSSTDTQYF.